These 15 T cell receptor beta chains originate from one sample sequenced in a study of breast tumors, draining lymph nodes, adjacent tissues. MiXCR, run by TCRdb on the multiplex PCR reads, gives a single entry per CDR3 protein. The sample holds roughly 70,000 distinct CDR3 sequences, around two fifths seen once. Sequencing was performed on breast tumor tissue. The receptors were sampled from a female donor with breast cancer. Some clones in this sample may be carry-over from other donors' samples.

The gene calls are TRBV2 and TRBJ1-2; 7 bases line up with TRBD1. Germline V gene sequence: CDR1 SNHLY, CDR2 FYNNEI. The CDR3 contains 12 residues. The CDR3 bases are TGTGCTAGTCGACAGGGATACTATGGCTACACCTTC. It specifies CASRQGYYGYTF.

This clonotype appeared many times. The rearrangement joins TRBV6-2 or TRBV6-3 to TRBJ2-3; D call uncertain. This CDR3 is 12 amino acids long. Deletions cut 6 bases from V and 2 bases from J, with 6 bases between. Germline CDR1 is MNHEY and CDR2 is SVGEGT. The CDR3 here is CASRPYTDTQYF. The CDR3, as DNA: TGTGCCAGCAGGCCTTACACAGATACGCAGTATTTT.

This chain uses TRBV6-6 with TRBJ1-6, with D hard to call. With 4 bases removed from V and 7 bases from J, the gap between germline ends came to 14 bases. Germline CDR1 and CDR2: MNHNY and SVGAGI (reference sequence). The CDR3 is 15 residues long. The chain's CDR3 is CASSSDTRTNSPLHF. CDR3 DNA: TGTGCCAGCAGTTCCGATACACGGACGAATTCACCCCTCCACTTT.

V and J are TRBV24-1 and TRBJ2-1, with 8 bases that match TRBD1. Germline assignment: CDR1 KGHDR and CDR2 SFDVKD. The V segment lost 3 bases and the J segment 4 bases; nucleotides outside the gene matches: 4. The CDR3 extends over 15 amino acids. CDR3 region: CATSDRTGKYNEQFF. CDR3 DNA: TGTGCCACCAGTGATCGGACAGGGAAGTACAATGAGCAGTTCTTC.

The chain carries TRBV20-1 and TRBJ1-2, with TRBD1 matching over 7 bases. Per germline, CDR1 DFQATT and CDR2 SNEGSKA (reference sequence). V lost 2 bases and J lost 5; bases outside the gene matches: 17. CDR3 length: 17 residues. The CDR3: CSARLTGRDGRLYGYTF. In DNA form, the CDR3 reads TGCAGTGCTAGATTGACAGGGAGGGACGGTCGTCTTTATGGCTACACCTTC.

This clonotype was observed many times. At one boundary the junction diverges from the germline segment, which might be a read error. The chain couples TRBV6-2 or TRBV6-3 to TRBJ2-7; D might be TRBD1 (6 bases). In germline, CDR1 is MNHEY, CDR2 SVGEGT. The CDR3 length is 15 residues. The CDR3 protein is CASSHSFVRDNEQYF. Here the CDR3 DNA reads TGTGCCAGCAGTCACTCGTTCGTCAGGGACAACGAGCAGTACTTC.

The CDR3 loop is CAWIPQLGSGTNYGYTF. DNA of the CDR3: TGTGCCTGGATCCCCCAGTTGGGTAGCGGGACTAACTATGGCTACACCTTC. The chain uses TRBV30 and TRBJ1-2; no clear D gene. The CDR3 extends over 17 amino acids. CDR1 is GTSNPN and CDR2 is SVGIG in the germline V gene (reference sequence). The germline V and J ends were trimmed by 4 bases and 0 bases, with 21 bases remaining between them. The full variable domain, with the rest looked up from reference TRBV30 and TRBJ1-2, is SQTIHQWPATLVQPVGSPLSLECTVEGTSNPNLYWYRQAAGRGLQLLFYSVGIGQISSEVPQNLSASRPQDRQFILSSKKLLLSDSGFYLCAWIPQLGSGTNYGYTFGSGTRLTVV.

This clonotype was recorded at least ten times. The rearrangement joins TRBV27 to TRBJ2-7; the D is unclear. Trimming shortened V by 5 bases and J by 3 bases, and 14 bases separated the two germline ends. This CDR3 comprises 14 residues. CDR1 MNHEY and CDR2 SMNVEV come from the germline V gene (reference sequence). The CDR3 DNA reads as TGTGCCAGCAGTATGACCCCGTGGGGCTACGAGCAGTACTTC. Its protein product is CASSMTPWGYEQYF.

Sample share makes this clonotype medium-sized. CDR3 coding DNA: TGTGCCAGCAGCCCGAACAGGGGCCCAGATACGCAGTATTTT. Translation gives CASSPNRGPDTQYF. The chain combines TRBV7-8 with TRBJ2-3; 7 nucleotides line up with TRBD1. With 5 bases clipped from V and 4 bases from J, the junction kept 6 bases outside the gene matches. CDR3 size: 14 residues. Germline V gene data show CDR1 as SGHVS and CDR2 as FQNEAQ.

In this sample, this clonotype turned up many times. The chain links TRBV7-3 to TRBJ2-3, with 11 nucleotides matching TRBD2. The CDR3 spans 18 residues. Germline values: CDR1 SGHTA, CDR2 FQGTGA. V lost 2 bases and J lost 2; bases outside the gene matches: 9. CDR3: CASSLVGLAGGPTDTQYF. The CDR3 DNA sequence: TGTGCCAGCAGCTTAGTAGGGCTAGCGGGGGGACCCACAGATACGCAGTATTTT.

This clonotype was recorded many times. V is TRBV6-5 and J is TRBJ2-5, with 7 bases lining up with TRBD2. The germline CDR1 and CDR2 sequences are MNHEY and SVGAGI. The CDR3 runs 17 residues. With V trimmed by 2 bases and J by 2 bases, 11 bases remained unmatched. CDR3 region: CASSYPLGQRGQETQYF. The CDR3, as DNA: TGTGCCAGCAGTTACCCCTTGGGGCAGCGGGGACAAGAGACCCAGTACTTC.

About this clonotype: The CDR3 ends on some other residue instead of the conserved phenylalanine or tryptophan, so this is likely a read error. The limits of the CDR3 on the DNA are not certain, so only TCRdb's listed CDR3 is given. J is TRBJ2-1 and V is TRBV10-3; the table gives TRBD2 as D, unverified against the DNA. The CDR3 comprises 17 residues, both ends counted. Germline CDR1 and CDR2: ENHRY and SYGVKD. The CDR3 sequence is CAISESGLAGGPNGQSS.

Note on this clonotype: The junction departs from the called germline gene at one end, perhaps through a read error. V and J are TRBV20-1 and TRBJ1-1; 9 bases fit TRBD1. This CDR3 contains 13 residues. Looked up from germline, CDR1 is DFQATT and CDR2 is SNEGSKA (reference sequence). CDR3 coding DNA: TGCAGTGCTTATACGGACAGGGGCACTGAAGCTTCCTTT. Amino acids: CSAYTDRGTEASF.

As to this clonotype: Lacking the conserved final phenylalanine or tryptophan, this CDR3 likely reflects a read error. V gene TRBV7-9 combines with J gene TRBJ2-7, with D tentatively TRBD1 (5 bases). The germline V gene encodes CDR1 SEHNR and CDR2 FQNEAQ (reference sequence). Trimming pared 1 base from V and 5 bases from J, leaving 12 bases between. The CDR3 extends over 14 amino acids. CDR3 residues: CASSLGQIKDEQYL. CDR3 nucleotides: TGTGCCAGCAGCTTAGGACAGATCAAAGACGAGCAGTACCTC.

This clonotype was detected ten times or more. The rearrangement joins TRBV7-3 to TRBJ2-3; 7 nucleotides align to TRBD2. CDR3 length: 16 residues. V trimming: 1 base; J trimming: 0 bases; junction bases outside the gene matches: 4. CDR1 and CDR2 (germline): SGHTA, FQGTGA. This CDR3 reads CASSLRGGASTDTQYF. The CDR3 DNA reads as TGTGCCAGCAGCTTAAGGGGAGGGGCCAGCACAGATACGCAGTATTTT.